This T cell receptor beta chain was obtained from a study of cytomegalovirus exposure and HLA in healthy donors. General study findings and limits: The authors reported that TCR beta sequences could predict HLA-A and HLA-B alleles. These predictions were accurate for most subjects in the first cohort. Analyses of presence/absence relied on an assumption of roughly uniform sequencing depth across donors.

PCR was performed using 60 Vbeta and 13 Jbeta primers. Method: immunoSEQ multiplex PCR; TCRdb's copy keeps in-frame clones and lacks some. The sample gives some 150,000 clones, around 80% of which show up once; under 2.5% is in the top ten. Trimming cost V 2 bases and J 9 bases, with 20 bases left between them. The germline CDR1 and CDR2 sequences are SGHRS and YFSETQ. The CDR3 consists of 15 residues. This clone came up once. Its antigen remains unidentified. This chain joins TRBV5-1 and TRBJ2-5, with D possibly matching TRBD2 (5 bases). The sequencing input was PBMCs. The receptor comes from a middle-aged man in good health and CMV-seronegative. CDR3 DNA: TGCGCCAGCAGCTTCGGGGTGATCCAGGAGAAGGCCCAGTACTTC. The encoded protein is CASSFGVIQEKAQYF. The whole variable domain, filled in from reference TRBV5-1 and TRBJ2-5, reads KAGVTQTPRYLIKTRGQQVTLSCSPISGHRSVSWYQQTPGQGLQFLFEYFSETQRNKGNFPGRFSGRQFSNSRSEMNVSTLELGDSALYLCASSFGVIQEKAQYFGPGTRLLVL.